This T cell receptor beta chain was identified during a study of human T cells and chemical hapten exposure. Study overall: Upper-back patches of 0.01% DPC were read at 6 days.

Study observations and caveats: Large CDR3 similarity clusters arose significantly more often from expanded TCRs than from controls. PT1 expanded TCR numbers tracked positively with patch test score.

This clonotype was seen many times. What it recognizes is unknown. The CDR3 sequence is 15 residues long. Germline CDR1 and CDR2: MNHEY and SMNVEV (reference sequence). V was shortened by 4 bases and J by 1 base, with 10 bases between the two germline ends. TCRdb recomputed calls from the RACE reads with MiXCR, one row per CDR3 protein. The sample shows around 130,000 distinct CDR3 sequences, approximately 10% of them seen only once. Stated time point: patch test 2, 6 weeks after DPC sensitization. Treatment reported: therapeutic diphenylcyclopropenone sensitization with weekly scalp DPC. The source is a woman in her 50s with alopecia areata. Some clones in this sample may be carry-over from other donors' samples. Specimen: whole blood, collected in connection with sensitization to the hapten diphenylcyclopropenone (DPC). The chain links TRBV27 to TRBJ2-2; TRBD2 is a possible D gene (5 bases). The CDR3 DNA is TGTGCCAGCAGTTCAGCGGTACTGAACACCGGGGAGCTGTTTTTT. Translating it yields CASSSAVLNTGELFF.